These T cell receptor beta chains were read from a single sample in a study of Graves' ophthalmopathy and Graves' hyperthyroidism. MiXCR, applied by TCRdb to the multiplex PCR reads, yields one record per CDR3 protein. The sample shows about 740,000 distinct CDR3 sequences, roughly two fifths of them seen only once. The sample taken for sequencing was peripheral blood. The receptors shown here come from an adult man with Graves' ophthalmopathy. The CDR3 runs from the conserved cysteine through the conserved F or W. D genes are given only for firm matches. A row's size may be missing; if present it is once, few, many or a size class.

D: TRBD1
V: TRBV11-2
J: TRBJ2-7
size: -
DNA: TGTGCCAGCAGCCCCGGGACAGGGCGATTTGAGCAGTACTTC
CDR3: CASSPGTGRFEQYF

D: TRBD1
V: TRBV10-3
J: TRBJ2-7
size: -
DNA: TGTGCCAGCAGTTTATGGGGGGGGGACAGGGCTTCCGAGCAGTACTTC
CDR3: CASSLWGGDRASEQYF

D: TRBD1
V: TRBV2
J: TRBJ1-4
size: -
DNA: TGTGCCAGCAGTCTCAGGGGGCCGGCTAATGAAAAACTGTTTTTT
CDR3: CASSLRGPANEKLFF

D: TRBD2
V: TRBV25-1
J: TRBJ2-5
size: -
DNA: TGTGCCAGCAGTCCGCGACTAGCGGGGGGGCCAGGGGAGACCCAGTACTTC
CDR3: CASSPRLAGGPGETQYF

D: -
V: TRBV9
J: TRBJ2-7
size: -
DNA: TGTGCCAGCAGGACAGTTTCCTACGAGCAGTACTTC
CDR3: CASRTVSYEQYF

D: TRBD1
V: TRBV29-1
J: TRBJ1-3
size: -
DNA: TGCAGCGTTGAAGGACAGGGGCCCCAGTATTTT
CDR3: CSVEGQGPQYF

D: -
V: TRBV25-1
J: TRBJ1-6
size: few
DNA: TGTGCCAGCAGGTACAGGGCTCGTAATTCACCCCTCCACTTT
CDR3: CASRYRARNSPLHF

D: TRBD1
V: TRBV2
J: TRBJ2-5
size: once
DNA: TGTGCCAGCAGTGAAGGGACAGGGGCCGAAGAGACCCAGTACTTC
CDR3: CASSEGTGAEETQYF

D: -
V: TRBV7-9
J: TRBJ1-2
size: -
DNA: TGTGCCAGCAGCTTAGTAGACCTCCGGCAGGCAGAAGACTATGGCTACACCTTC
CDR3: CASSLVDLRQAEDYGYTF

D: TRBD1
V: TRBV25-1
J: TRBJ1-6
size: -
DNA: TGTGCCAGCAGTGAAGGACAGGGCAATTCACCCCTCCACTTT
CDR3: CASSEGQGNSPLHF

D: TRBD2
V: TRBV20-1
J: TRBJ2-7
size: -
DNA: TGCAGTGCCCCGGGTTTCGGGAGGGACGAGCAGTACTTC
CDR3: CSAPGFGRDEQYF